The entry below describes one TCR beta chain. This clonotype showed up just a few times. Its antigen remains unidentified. No qualities accompany the bases; no much larger clone lies one base away. Trimming at the junction amounts to 1 base on V and 6 bases on J, and the germline ends lie 6 bases apart. From the cysteine through the phenylalanine, the CDR3 covers 12 amino acids. Only the CDR3 DNA stays, 36 bases, in frame from base 1. Sequences SQVTM (CDR1) and ANQGSEA (CDR2) are obtained from the germline V gene. This sample is drawn from a study of CD8 T cells in ankylosing spondylitis (TCRdb year 2017). Regarding the complete study: The study set out to find disease-linked TCR variants by profiling T cell receptor beta repertoires in ankylosing spondylitis patients and healthy donors. The whole study cohort included about a hundred healthy donors and 25 ankylosing spondylitis patients. Peripheral blood was sampled, and synovial fluid was also collected from ankylosing spondylitis patients. Study-level results and caveats: A TCR beta motif made up of several highly homologous amino acid variants appeared to be characteristic of blood from ankylosing spondylitis patients. According to the report, matched synovial fluid samples from ankylosing spondylitis patients were significantly enriched for the disease-linked clones. The disease-linked clones had a CD8+ phenotype and were found at relatively low frequencies in peripheral blood. Some motif variants were previously reported in synovial fluid and blood of reactive arthritis patients, suggesting common disease-initiation mechanisms.

Data came from an Illumina MiSeq. TCR beta libraries were prepared by quantitative 5'-RACE with molecular barcodes. Per the authors' processing: To identify disease-linked TCR variants, a new computational method was used, one built on a probabilistic model of VDJ rearrangement. TCRdb reanalyzed the raw reads on its own, using fastp at Q25 for trimming and MiXCR for clone calling, and kept in-frame beta chains. Duplicate CDR3 protein sequences are folded into a single record with the most common DNA and genes. The V and J calls and clone size come from TCRdb's table, not from the authors' own analysis. In all, the sample holds roughly 26,000 distinct CDR3 sequences, and roughly 13% of those were seen once. The top ten clonotypes cover about 35% of the sample.

The specimen sequenced was blood. The chain is made from TRBV29-1 and TRBJ2-2, with the D gene not confidently named. This TCR was recovered from a male donor with ankylosing spondylitis or in good health (not recorded which). DNA sequence: TGCAGCGTTGAAGTTCCAGCCGGGGAGCTGTTTTTT. It translates as CSVEVPAGELFF.